Listed here are 5 T cell receptor beta chains from one sample, sequenced in a study of control samples from healthy donors and cancer patients. Only in-frame clones appear in the TCRdb table, and some are missing; sequencing was by immunoSEQ multiplex PCR. The profile shows a few hundred thousand clones, 90% of them singletons. The sample was PBMCs. The receptors were sampled from a man aged 35-49 years with head and neck cancer.

This clone came up once. The chain employs TRBV19 and TRBJ1-2; the match to TRBD1 covers 7 bases. Germline values: CDR1 LNHDA, CDR2 SQIVND (reference sequence). CDR3 length: 13 residues. Unmatched junction bases numbered 7, after V lost 8 bases and J lost 4 bases. The CDR3 spells CASSYRGGYGYTF. Written as DNA, the CDR3 is TGTGCCAGTTCGTACAGGGGCGGCTATGGCTACACCTTC.

The V and J genes are TRBV6-5 and TRBJ2-7, with 9 positions matching TRBD1. The V segment lost 4 bases and the J segment 1 base; nucleotides outside the gene matches: 5. CDR3 length: 15 residues. Germline V lookup: CDR1 MNHEY, CDR2 SVGAGI. CDR3 residues: CASSSTGTGSYEQYF. The CDR3 DNA reads as TGTGCCAGCAGTTCTACCGGGACAGGGTCCTACGAGCAGTACTTC.

V is TRBV12-5 and J is TRBJ1-1; possibly TRBD1 for D (5 bases). The germline V gene encodes CDR1 LGHNT and CDR2 FRNRAP. V gave up 6 bases and J gave up 4 bases, with 15 bases separating them. CDR3 length: 14 amino acids. CDR3 sequence reads: CASGKGRDFTEAFF. In nucleotides, the CDR3 is TGTGCTAGTGGCAAGGGCAGGGATTTCACTGAAGCTTTCTTT.

The CDR3 coding sequence is TGTGCCAGCAGCCGACCAGACTACTACGAGCAGTACTTC. It is translated as CASSRPDYYEQYF. The chain carries TRBV13 and TRBJ2-7, with D tentatively TRBD2 (5 bases). V lost 5 bases to trimming and J lost 3 bases, with 11 bases between them. In germline, CDR1 is PRHDT, CDR2 FYEKMQ (reference sequence). CDR3 length equals 13 residues.

This chain connects TRBV29-1 to TRBJ1-1, with 9 bases lining up with TRBD1. After removal of 3 bases from V and 4 bases from J, the junction contained 3 bases not matched to a gene. Germline CDR1 and CDR2: SQVTM and ANQGSEA. The CDR3 contains 13 residues. The CDR3, as DNA: TGCAGCGTTGAGGGACAGGGTTTCACTGAAGCTTTCTTT. Encoded protein: CSVEGQGFTEAFF.